A selection of T cell receptor beta chains follows, all from one sample in a study of shared T cell receptors in the human thymus. Sequenced by immunoSEQ multiplex PCR; TCRdb stores in-frame clones only, minus some. The table includes about 660,000 clones, about 90% detected once. These data are also associated with another study on human thymus T cells.

Sequenced input: thymocytes. The receptor set was obtained from a boy under two years old with a congenital heart defect. The CDR3 runs from the conserved cysteine through the conserved F or W. A D gene is named only where the DNA matches it firmly. Part of the rows lack a size; the others show once, few, many or a class for expanded clones.

J gene | clone size | V gene | D gene | CDR3 DNA | CDR3 protein
TRBJ2-7 | - | TRBV5-1 | TRBD2 | TGCGCCAGCAGCTTGCAGGGACTAGCGGGAACCTCCTACGAGCAGTACTTC | CASSLQGLAGTSYEQYF
TRBJ2-5 | - | TRBV28 | - | TGTGCCAGCAGCCTAAAATATCGGGCGGGACCGTACCAAGAGACCCAGTACTTC | CASSLKYRAGPYQETQYF
TRBJ2-7 | - | TRBV6-5 | - | TGTGCCAGCAGTTACCAACAGGGAACCTACGAGCAGTACTTC | CASSYQQGTYEQYF
TRBJ2-1 | once | TRBV14 | TRBD2 | TGTGCCAGCAGCCATCCGGGACTAGCTGACAATGAGCAGTTCTTC | CASSHPGLADNEQFF
TRBJ2-2 | - | TRBV6-5 | - | TGTGCCAGCAGGTCGGGTGTAGACACCGGGGAGCTGTTTTTT | CASRSGVDTGELFF
TRBJ1-6 | few | TRBV19 | TRBD1 | TGTGCCAGTAGTAACAGGGGAAATTCACCCCTCCACTTT | CASSNRGNSPLHF
TRBJ2-7 | - | TRBV13 | TRBD1 | TGTGCCAGCAGCCCCAACCGGGACAGGGTCCACGAGCAGTACTTC | CASSPNRDRVHEQYF
TRBJ2-7 | - | TRBV15 | TRBD2 | TGTGCCACCAGCAGAGACCGGGTGGGGGGGGGATACTACGAGCAGTACTTC | CATSRDRVGGGYYEQYF
TRBJ2-5 | - | TRBV6-4 | - | TGTGCCAGCAGTTCTCCGAAGGGATTTGGGAGAGAGACCCAGTACTTC | CASSSPKGFGRETQYF
TRBJ2-7 | once | TRBV7-9 | TRBD1 | TGTGCCAGCGGCCCGACAGGGTCGGAGCAGTACTTC | CASGPTGSEQYF
TRBJ2-3 | - | TRBV30 | - | TGTGCCTGGACTGCCGGACCGGAGGCAGATACGCAGTATTTT | CAWTAGPEADTQYF
TRBJ2-5 | once | TRBV30 | TRBD1 | TGTGCCTGGAGCACCACAGGACAGGGTCAATGGACCCAGTACTTC | CAWSTTGQGQWTQYF
TRBJ1-4 | - | TRBV19 | TRBD1 | TGTGCCAGTAGTAGAGGGGGCGTTAATGAAAAACTGTTTTTT | CASSRGGVNEKLFF
TRBJ2-7 | - | TRBV18 | - | TGTGCCAGCACGAGAACAGGGTTCTACGAGCAGTACTTC | CASTRTGFYEQYF
TRBJ2-7 | - | TRBV18 | TRBD2 | TGTGCCAGCTCAACATCGGGACTAGCAGGCTACGAGCAGTACTTC | CASSTSGLAGYEQYF
TRBJ2-1 | few | TRBV19 | TRBD2 | TGTGCCAGTAGTATATCCAGGGGCGAGCGGGAGGGCCGGGATAATGAGCAGTTCTTC | CASSISRGEREGRDNEQFF
TRBJ2-1 | - | TRBV28 | TRBD2 | TGTGCCAGCAGTTTACGACCTAGCGGCTCCTACAATGAGCAGTTCTTC | CASSLRPSGSYNEQFF
TRBJ1-2 | - | TRBV1 | - | TGCACCAGCGGAACAGGGGGCCTTCTATATGGCTACACCTTC | CTSGTGGLLYGYTF
TRBJ1-2 | - | TRBV5-5 | - | TGTGCCAGCAGCTTGGTGGCAGGGGTGCCCTCCGATGGCTACACCTTC | CASSLVAGVPSDGYTF
TRBJ1-3 | - | TRBV11-2 | TRBD1 | TGTGCCAGCAGCTCAGGGGGCGCGGGTGGAAACACCATATATTTT | CASSSGGAGGNTIYF
TRBJ2-4 | - | TRBV28 | TRBD2 | TGTGCCAGCAGTCCCGGGGTAGCGGGATTAGCCAAAAACATTCAGTACTTC | CASSPGVAGLAKNIQYF
TRBJ1-2 | - | TRBV10-3 | - | TGTGCCATCAGGCCGGAAGGGGGAGTCTATGGCTACACCTTC | CAIRPEGGVYGYTF
TRBJ2-7 | - | TRBV5-1 | TRBD2 | TGCGCCAGCAGCTTGTTTCAGCGGGAGAAGGGAGAGCAGTACTTC | CASSLFQREKGEQYF
TRBJ2-3 | - | TRBV15 | - | TGTGCCACCAGCAACCCCGGGCTAGCGACCACAGATACGCAGTATTTT | CATSNPGLATTDTQYF
TRBJ1-5 | - | TRBV19 | TRBD1 | TGTGCCAGTAGTATCCGACAGGGATCGGAGCCCCAGCATTTT | CASSIRQGSEPQHF
TRBJ1-2 | - | TRBV15 | - | TGTGCCACCAGCAGAGATGGACTTCTCTATGGCTACACCTTC | CATSRDGLLYGYTF
TRBJ2-3 | - | TRBV7-2 | - | TGTGCCAGCAGCTCGGTAAAAGGCGGAGCTAGCACAGATACGCAGTATTTT | CASSSVKGGASTDTQYF
TRBJ1-2 | - | TRBV7-9 | - | TGTGCCAGCAGCGATGGGACAACTGGCTACACCTTC | CASSDGTTGYTF
TRBJ2-3 | - | TRBV13 | TRBD2 | TGTGCCAGCAGCTTACTAGCGGGCAATGTCCCCGATACGCAGTATTTT | CASSLLAGNVPDTQYF
TRBJ2-6 | - | TRBV28 | - | TGTGCCAGCAGTTTTAGGGGATCGGGGGCCAACGTCCTGACTTTC | CASSFRGSGANVLTF
TRBJ2-7 | - | TRBV5-4 | TRBD2 | TGTGCCAGCAGCTTGGGGGGCGGGAGGAACTCCTACGAGCAGTACTTC | CASSLGGGRNSYEQYF
TRBJ2-1 | - | TRBV19 | - | TGTGCCAGTAGTCGTCGACCAGAGATACCGGGGAATGAGCAGTTCTTC | CASSRRPEIPGNEQFF
TRBJ2-1 | - | TRBV9 | TRBD2 | TGTGCCAGCAGCGTCGGGACTAGCGGGGGGGCGAGGGACAATGAGCAGTTCTTC | CASSVGTSGGARDNEQFF
TRBJ2-3 | few | TRBV20-1 | - | TGCAGTGCCCGGGGAGATACGCAGTATTTT | CSARGDTQYF
TRBJ1-3 | - | TRBV9 | - | TGTGCCAGCAGCGGATACCTCACAGTTGGAAACACCATATATTTT | CASSGYLTVGNTIYF
TRBJ2-2 | - | TRBV13 | - | TGTGCCAGCAGCCCCCGACAGGTCACCGCCACCGGGGAGCTGTTTTTT | CASSPRQVTATGELFF
TRBJ2-2 | - | TRBV6-9 | - | TGTGCCAGCAGTACCCCTGGAGGAGGAACCGGGGAGCTGTTTTTT | CASSTPGGGTGELFF
TRBJ2-1 | - | TRBV4-1 | - | TGCGCCAGCAGCCAAGATCCGGGGGATGAGCAGTTCTTC | CASSQDPGDEQFF
TRBJ1-2 | - | TRBV4-3 | - | TGCGCCAGCAGCCAAGCGCTTCGCGGGCATGGCTACACCTTC | CASSQALRGHGYTF
TRBJ2-7 | - | TRBV27 | - | TGTGCCAGCAGTTTAGCGATTCCTAGTCACTACGAGCAGTACTTC | CASSLAIPSHYEQYF
TRBJ2-7 | - | TRBV10-1 | TRBD1 | TGCGCCAGCAGTGAGCCCGACAGGGTCTACGAGCAGTACTTC | CASSEPDRVYEQYF
TRBJ2-2 | - | TRBV6-4 | TRBD2 | TGTGCCAGCAAGGGTGTAGCGGGAGCGTACACCGGGGAGCTGTTTTTT | CASKGVAGAYTGELFF
TRBJ2-3 | - | TRBV2 | TRBD1 | TGTGCCAGCAGCAAACAGGGGAATACGCAGTATTTT | CASSKQGNTQYF
TRBJ2-6 | - | TRBV27 | TRBD1 | TGTGCCAGCAGTAGACCCGGGACAGGACATTTGTCTGGGGCCAACGTCCTGACTTTC | CASSRPGTGHLSGANVLTF
TRBJ1-5 | - | TRBV28 | - | TGTGCCAGCAGTCCTACAGGCGGACCTTATAGCAATCAGCCCCAGCATTTT | CASSPTGGPYSNQPQHF
TRBJ2-5 | - | TRBV6-5 | - | TGTGCCAGCACTACAGAAGGGGTTGGAGAGACCCAGTACTTC | CASTTEGVGETQYF
TRBJ1-6 | - | TRBV27 | TRBD1 | TGTGCCAGCAGTAGGGACAGGGATAATTCACCCCTCCACTTT | CASSRDRDNSPLHF
TRBJ1-4 | - | TRBV30 | TRBD1 | TGTGCCTGTAGACAGGGGCCGGCAACTAATGAAAAACTGTTTTTT | CACRQGPATNEKLFF
TRBJ2-7 | - | TRBV7-6 | TRBD2 | TGTGCCAGCAGCTTATCGGCCCGCGGGAGTGGGTACGAGCAGTACTTC | CASSLSARGSGYEQYF
TRBJ2-7 | few | TRBV28 | TRBD2 | TGTGCCAGCAGACGGACTAGCGGGAGCGGAGGCTCCTACGAGCAGTACTTC | CASRRTSGSGGSYEQYF
TRBJ2-5 | - | TRBV5-4 | - | TGTGCCAGCAGCTACGCCAGAGAGACCCAGTACTTC | CASSYARETQYF
TRBJ1-2 | - | TRBV28 | TRBD1 | TGTGCCAGCACCTCCTGGACAGGGAATGGCTACACCTTC | CASTSWTGNGYTF
TRBJ2-7 | - | TRBV6-1 | - | TGTGCCAGCAGTGTTTCGGGGAGAGGGTACGAGCAGTACTTC | CASSVSGRGYEQYF